This T cell receptor beta chain came from a study of T-cell reconstitution after alpha-beta-depleted transplantation in children. This clonotype showed up many times. Its target is not known. Per the germline V gene, CDR1 is SGHKS and CDR2 is YYEKEE (reference sequence). With 4 bases clipped from V and 3 bases from J, the junction kept 6 bases outside the gene matches. The CDR3 is 14 residues long. The study's findings and limits: A year had passed since transplant, and T-cell counts and diversity by then came mostly from newly produced T cells. In some patients, recipient T cells and intrathymic progenitors surviving conditioning explained high day-60 diversity.

Preparing the TCRbeta library involved the use of unique molecular identifiers. TCRdb called the PCR reads again in MiXCR, with one record for every CDR3 protein. Counted here are about 310,000 distinct CDR3 sequences, more than 20% occurring once; the ten biggest clones make up 10% to 11%. The rearrangement uses TRBV5-5 and TRBJ1-1; 7 positions match TRBD1. The starting material was PBMCs, mostly from graft donor cells, obtained 180 days after TCRalphabeta/CD19-depleted stem cell transplant. The receptor comes from a male patient aged 10 to 17 who had a stem cell transplant for acute lymphoblastic leukemia, so the T cells may come from the graft donor. CDR3 sequence reads: CASSPTGVHTEAFF. In DNA, the CDR3 is TGTGCCAGCAGCCCAACAGGGGTGCACACTGAAGCTTTCTTT.